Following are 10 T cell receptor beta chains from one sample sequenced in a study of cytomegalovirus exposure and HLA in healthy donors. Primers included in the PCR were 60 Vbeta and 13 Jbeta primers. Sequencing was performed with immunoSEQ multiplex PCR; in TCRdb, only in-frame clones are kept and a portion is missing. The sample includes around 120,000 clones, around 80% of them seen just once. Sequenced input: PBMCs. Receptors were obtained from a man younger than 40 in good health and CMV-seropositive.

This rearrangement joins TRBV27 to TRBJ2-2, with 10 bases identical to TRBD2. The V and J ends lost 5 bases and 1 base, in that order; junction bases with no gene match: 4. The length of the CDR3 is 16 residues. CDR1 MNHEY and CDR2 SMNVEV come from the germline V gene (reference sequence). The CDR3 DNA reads TGTGCCAGCAGTCCGCGACTAGCGGGGAACACCGGGGAGCTGTTTTTT. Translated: CASSPRLAGNTGELFF.

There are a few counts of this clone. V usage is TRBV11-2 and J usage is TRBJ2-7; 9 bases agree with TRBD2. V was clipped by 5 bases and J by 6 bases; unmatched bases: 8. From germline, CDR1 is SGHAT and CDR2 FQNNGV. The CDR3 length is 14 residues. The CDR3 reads CASSGFSGSIEQYF. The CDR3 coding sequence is TGTGCCAGCAGCGGGTTTAGCGGGAGTATCGAGCAGTACTTC.

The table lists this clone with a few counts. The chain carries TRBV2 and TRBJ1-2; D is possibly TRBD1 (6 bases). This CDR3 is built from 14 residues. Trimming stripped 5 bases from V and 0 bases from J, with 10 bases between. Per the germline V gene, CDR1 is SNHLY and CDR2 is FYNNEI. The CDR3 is CASSPDRANYGYTF. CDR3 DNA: TGTGCCAGCAGTCCGGACAGAGCTAACTATGGCTACACCTTC.

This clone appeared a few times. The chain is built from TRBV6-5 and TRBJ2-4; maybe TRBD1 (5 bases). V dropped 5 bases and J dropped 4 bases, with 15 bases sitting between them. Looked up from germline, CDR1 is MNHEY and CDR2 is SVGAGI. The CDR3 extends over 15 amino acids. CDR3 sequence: CASSPKGLSKNIQYF. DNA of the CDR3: TGTGCCAGCAGTCCGAAGGGGTTGTCGAAAAACATTCAGTACTTC.

The CDR3 DNA sequence: TGCGCCAGCAGCCAAGCCCTTCCGGGGGCCAACGTCCTGACTTTC. Residues: CASSQALPGANVLTF. The V call is TRBV4-3, the J call TRBJ2-6; no reliable D call. V lost 1 base and J lost 4, with 8 bases in between. This CDR3 contains 15 residues. Germline CDR1 is LGHNA and CDR2 is YSLEER.

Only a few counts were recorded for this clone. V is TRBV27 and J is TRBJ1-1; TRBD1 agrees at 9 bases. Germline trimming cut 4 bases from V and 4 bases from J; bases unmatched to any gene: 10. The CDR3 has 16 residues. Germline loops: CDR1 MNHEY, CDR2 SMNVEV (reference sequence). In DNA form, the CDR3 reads TGTGCCAGCAGTTCGGACAGGGGACTTGCGAGCACTGAAGCTTTCTTT. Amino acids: CASSSDRGLASTEAFF.

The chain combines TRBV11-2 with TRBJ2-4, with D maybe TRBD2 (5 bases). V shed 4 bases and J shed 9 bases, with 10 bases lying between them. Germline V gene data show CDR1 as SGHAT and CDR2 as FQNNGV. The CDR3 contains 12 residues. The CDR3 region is CASSSYRGIQYF. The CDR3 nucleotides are TGTGCCAGCAGCTCCTACCGGGGCATTCAGTACTTC. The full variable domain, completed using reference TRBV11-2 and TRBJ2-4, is EAGVAQSPRYKIIEKRQSVAFWCNPISGHATLYWYQQILGQGPKLLIQFQNNGVVDDSQLPKDRFSAERLKGVDSTLKIQPAKLEDSAVYLCASSSYRGIQYFGAGTRLSVL.

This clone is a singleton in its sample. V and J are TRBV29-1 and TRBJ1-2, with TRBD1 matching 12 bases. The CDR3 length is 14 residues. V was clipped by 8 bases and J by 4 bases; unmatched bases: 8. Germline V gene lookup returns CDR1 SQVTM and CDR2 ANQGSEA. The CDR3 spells CSIGTGGLGYGYTF. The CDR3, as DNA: TGCAGCATAGGGACAGGGGGCCTCGGCTATGGCTACACCTTC. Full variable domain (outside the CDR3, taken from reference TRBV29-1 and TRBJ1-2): SAVISQKPSRDICQRGTSLTIQCQVDSQVTMMFWYRQQPGQSLTLIATANQGSEATYESGFVIDKFPISRPNLTFSTLTVSNMSPEDSSIYLCSIGTGGLGYGYTFGSGTRLTVV.

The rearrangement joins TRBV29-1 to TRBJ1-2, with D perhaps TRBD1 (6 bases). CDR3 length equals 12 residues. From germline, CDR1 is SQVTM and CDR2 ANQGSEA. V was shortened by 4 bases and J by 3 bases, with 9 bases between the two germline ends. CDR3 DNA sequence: TGCAGCGTTGCAGGGGCAGACTATGGCTACACCTTC. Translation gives CSVAGADYGYTF.

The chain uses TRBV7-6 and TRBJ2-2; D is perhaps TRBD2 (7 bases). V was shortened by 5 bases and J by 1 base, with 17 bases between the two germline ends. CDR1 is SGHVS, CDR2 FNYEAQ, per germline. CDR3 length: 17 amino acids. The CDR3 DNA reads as TGTGCCAGCAGCCCCCGAGGGGGGGGCCAGAACACCGGGGAGCTGTTTTTT. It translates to CASSPRGGGQNTGELFF.